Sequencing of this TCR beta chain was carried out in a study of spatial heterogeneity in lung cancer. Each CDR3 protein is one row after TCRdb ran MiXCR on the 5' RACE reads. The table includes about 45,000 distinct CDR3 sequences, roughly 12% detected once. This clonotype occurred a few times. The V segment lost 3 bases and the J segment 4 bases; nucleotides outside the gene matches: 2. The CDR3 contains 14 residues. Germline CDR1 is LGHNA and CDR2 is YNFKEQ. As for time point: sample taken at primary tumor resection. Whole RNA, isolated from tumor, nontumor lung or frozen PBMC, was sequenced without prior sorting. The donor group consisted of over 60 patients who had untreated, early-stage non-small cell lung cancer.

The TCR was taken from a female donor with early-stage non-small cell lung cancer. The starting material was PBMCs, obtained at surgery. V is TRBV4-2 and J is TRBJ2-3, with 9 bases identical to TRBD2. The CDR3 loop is CASSQRTSADTQYF. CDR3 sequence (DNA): TGTGCCAGCAGCCAGCGGACTAGCGCAGATACGCAGTATTTT.